This T cell receptor beta chain was identified during a study of blood T cell repertoires in COVID-19 (dated by TCRdb to the early 2020s). Some background on the complete study: The collaborator samples originated in the United States, Italy and Spain and spanned the acute and convalescent phases of COVID-19. The material from the prospective study consisted of cDNA or gDNA derived from T cells, B-cell-depleted T cells, or PBMCs. Subjects who had been exposed to COVID-19, were actively infected with it, or had recovered from it provided the deeply sampled blood TCRbeta repertoires that made up the dataset. A freely available public database, intended as a resource for researchers studying the immune response to SARS-CoV-2, is where the repertoires were released. Samples were obtained from the ongoing ImmuneRACE study (first 160 participants) and from 1,254 subjects provided by 6 global collaborators. The sample metadata nearly always contained a de-identified subject ID, COVID-19 status, age in years and sex. HLA class I and class II types, where available, came from metadata supplied by the sample provider rather than from assay-based typing.

TCRbeta CDR3 regions were amplified from genomic DNA using the immunoSEQ Assay, a bias-controlled multiplex PCR. On the authors' methods: The number of nucleated cells in each sample was estimated from the amplification of reference gene primers within the assay. To quantify the absolute abundance of each unique TCRbeta CDR3 rearrangement, sequence reads were collapsed and filtered. For each sample, productive Simpson clonality was calculated by taking the square root of Simpson's diversity index across productive rearrangements. What TCRdb holds here is the immuneACCESS table cut down to in-frame rearrangements. Part of the clones is not present; checked against another copy, under half of the missing clones reflect an unresolved V gene, and the others are unexplained. Clone size and V and J calls were adopted from that table, with D and trimming inferred from the DNA. This sample comprises 55,000 to 65,000 clones, 80% to 85% of them detected only once. About a tenth of the sample belongs to the ten largest clones.

Overall study results and their limits: The amount of clinical and demographic metadata varied by source and participant and was provided uncurated.

One collaborating source in Seattle enrolled patients during active infection and followed them longitudinally through the course of disease. Each collaborating institution followed its own protocols to collect whole blood in K2EDTA tubes. For TCRbeta analysis, collaborator samples were shipped as frozen whole blood, as isolated PBMCs, or as DNA extracted from either sample type. A note on this clone: Its target antigen remains unknown. No base-level quality is on record; no much larger clone is a single base apart.

The specimen sequenced was peripheral blood. This receptor was identified in a man aged 25-45 years with COVID-19, enrolled during active disease.

CDR3 reads: CASSYSLAGTSYNEQFF. The nucleotide sequence reads as follows: TGTGCCAGCAGTTACTCCCTAGCGGGAACCTCCTACAATGAGCAGTTCTTC. The sequence joins TRBV6-7 to TRBJ2-1; TRBD2 lines up with 9 middle nucleotides. TRBV6-7 is an ORF; its function is uncertain. Taken from cysteine to phenylalanine, the CDR3 has 17 residues. Only CDR3 DNA remains: 51 bases, in frame from the first base. Trimming removed 0 bases from V and 0 bases from J; the gene matches leave 3 bases unexplained.